This entry lists 26 T cell receptor beta chains sequenced from one sample in a study of cytomegalovirus exposure and HLA in healthy donors. The primer mix had 60 Vbeta and 13 Jbeta primers. The method was immunoSEQ multiplex PCR; TCRdb's version includes in-frame clones alone and lacks a portion of them. The sample holds some 120,000 clones; about 80% are singletons and the top ten take 1%. The material sequenced was PBMCs. The receptor set was obtained from a middle-aged man in good health and CMV-seronegative.

The gene calls are TRBV30 and TRBJ2-7; 9 nucleotides line up with TRBD1. The CDR3 runs 14 residues. V lost 4 bases and J lost 2; bases outside the gene matches: 6. In germline, CDR1 is GTSNPN, CDR2 SVGIG (reference sequence). The CDR3 here is CAWNTGTGTYEQYF. CDR3 in DNA: TGTGCCTGGAATACCGGGACAGGGACCTACGAGCAGTACTTC. Full variable domain (remainder filled in from reference TRBV30 and TRBJ2-7): SQTIHQWPATLVQPVGSPLSLECTVEGTSNPNLYWYRQAAGRGLQLLFYSVGIGQISSEVPQNLSASRPQDRQFILSSKKLLLSDSGFYLCAWNTGTGTYEQYFGPGTRLTVT.

The chain has TRBV7-2 and TRBJ2-5, with TRBD2 identical over 14 bases. From germline, CDR1 is SGHTA and CDR2 FQGNSA. V lost 4 bases, J lost 4 bases, and 2 bases stayed unmatched. The length of the CDR3 is 15 residues. CDR3 in DNA: TGTGCCAGCAGCTCTGGGACTAGCGGGGGAGAGACCCAGTACTTC. Amino acids: CASSSGTSGGETQYF.

The gene calls are TRBV2 and TRBJ2-3; 7 bases fit TRBD2. This CDR3 comprises 15 residues. Germline lookup yields CDR1 SNHLY and CDR2 FYNNEI. Trimming took 8 bases from V and 3 from J; bases not matched to a gene: 11. CDR3 sequence reads: CASQRGGRNTDTQYF. For the CDR3, the DNA is TGTGCCAGCCAAAGGGGCGGGAGAAATACAGATACGCAGTATTTT.

The chain recombines TRBV28 with TRBJ2-7; a weak D match, TRBD2 (5 bases). The CDR3 has 12 amino acids. Germline loops: CDR1 MDHEN, CDR2 SYDVKM. Trimming shortened V by 1 base and J by 5 bases, and 6 bases separated the two germline ends. DNA of the CDR3: TGTGCCAGCAGTTTATTGAGGGACGAGCAGTACTTC. Amino acid sequence: CASSLLRDEQYF.

This clone was picked up a small number of times. The V and J genes are TRBV5-5 and TRBJ2-1; D may be TRBD2 (5 bases). The ends were cut back, 1 base at V and 0 bases at J, with 11 bases in the middle. CDR3 length: 16 amino acids. Per germline, CDR1 SGHKS and CDR2 YYEKEE (reference sequence). The DNA of the CDR3 is TGTGCCAGCAGCTTGTTTGGGGAGAGCTCCTACAATGAGCAGTTCTTC. It encodes CASSLFGESSYNEQFF. The whole variable domain, remainder taken from reference TRBV5-5 and TRBJ2-1, is DAGVTQSPTHLIKTRGQQVTLRCSPISGHKSVSWYQQVLGQGPQFIFQYYEKEERGRGNFPDRFSARQFPNYSSELNVNALLLGDSALYLCASSLFGESSYNEQFFGPGTRLTVL.

V usage is TRBV5-1 and J usage is TRBJ2-7; D is perhaps TRBD2 (6 bases). Trimming left V 4 bases short and J 2 bases short, with 16 bases between. This CDR3 spans 15 amino acids. CDR1 SGHRS and CDR2 YFSETQ come from the germline V gene. CDR3 nucleotide sequence: TGCGCCAGCAGCCCGGGGGAGCGGATGACCTACGAGCAGTACTTC. Protein sequence: CASSPGERMTYEQYF.

This clone was detected only once. The chain is built from TRBV7-9 and TRBJ1-1; D is undetermined. Trimming pared 5 bases from V and 1 base from J, leaving 5 bases between. This CDR3 is 12 amino acids long. Germline V gives CDR1 SEHNR, CDR2 FQNEAQ (reference sequence). The CDR3 DNA follows: TGTGCCAGCAGCCCATCGAACACTGAAGCTTTCTTT. It translates to CASSPSNTEAFF.

The table lists this clone with a few counts. This sequence joins TRBV6-5 and TRBJ1-5; 8 nucleotides line up with TRBD1. CDR3 length equals 15 residues. Germline CDR1 reads MNHEY; CDR2 reads SVGAGI. Trimming took 6 bases from V and 6 from J; bases not matched to a gene: 10. The CDR3 spells CASSLSRGLSQPQHF. CDR3 in DNA: TGTGCCAGCAGCCTTAGCAGGGGGCTGTCTCAGCCCCAGCATTTT.

The J gene is TRBJ2-3, the V gene TRBV6-1, with 11 bases aligning to TRBD2. Germline CDR1 reads MNHNS; CDR2 reads SASEGT. After removal of 4 bases from V and 3 bases from J, the junction contained 0 bases not matched to a gene. CDR3 length: 14 residues. In nucleotides, the CDR3 is TGTGCCAGCAGTGGGACTAGCGGGACAGATACGCAGTATTTT. It yields the protein CASSGTSGTDTQYF.

The chain links TRBV2 to TRBJ2-1; the D gene is possibly TRBD2 (6 bases). There are 15 residues in the CDR3. Germline assignment: CDR1 SNHLY and CDR2 FYNNEI. Between the trimmed V and J ends, which lost 5 bases and 8 bases, there was a span of 19 bases. The CDR3 spells CASSKGLSGLDEQFF. DNA for the CDR3: TGTGCCAGCAGTAAGGGACTCTCAGGGTTGGATGAGCAGTTCTTC.

The chain combines TRBV4-1 with TRBJ2-5, with D perhaps TRBD2 (5 bases). The CDR3 runs to 16 residues. Trimming took 4 bases from V and 1 from J, leaving 16 bases between them. Germline-derived CDR1 and CDR2 are MGHRA and YSYEKL. The CDR3 nucleotides read TGCGCCAGCAGCCCCAGAGCTAGCCCCACCCAAGAGACCCAGTACTTC. Protein product: CASSPRASPTQETQYF.

The chain carries TRBV10-1 and TRBJ1-4; 8 bases agree with TRBD1. The germline gives CDR1 WNHNN, CDR2 SYGVQD (reference sequence). V lost 10 bases to trimming and J lost 8 bases; unmatched junction nucleotides: 9. This CDR3 has 13 residues. CDR3: CATHGQGCEKLFF. For the CDR3, the DNA is TGCGCCACCCACGGACAGGGCTGCGAAAAACTGTTTTTT.

The rearrangement uses TRBV7-2 and TRBJ2-7; 10 nucleotides match TRBD2. Trimming took 8 bases from V and 3 from J; bases not matched to a gene: 4. Germline CDR1 SGHTA, CDR2 FQGNSA. This CDR3 spans 13 amino acids. The CDR3, as DNA: TGTGCCAGCGGCCGGACTAGCGGCTACGAGCAGTACTTC. Translating gives CASGRTSGYEQYF.

CDR3 residues: CASSRRGSEQFF. CDR3 in DNA: TGTGCCAGCAGTCGGAGGGGATCAGAGCAGTTCTTC. V and J are TRBV6-5 and TRBJ2-1; perhaps TRBD2 as D (6 bases). V shed 5 bases and J shed 10 bases, with 12 bases lying between them. This CDR3 is built from 12 residues. CDR1 and CDR2 from the germline V gene are MNHEY and SVGAGI.

This clone was seen a few times. V is TRBV2 and J is TRBJ1-2, with D possibly matching TRBD1 (6 bases). The CDR3 is 13 residues long. Trimming left V 7 bases short and J 4 bases short, with 13 bases between. Germline CDR1 SNHLY, CDR2 FYNNEI. CDR3 amino acids: CASTLTGIYGYTF. The CDR3 DNA follows: TGTGCCAGCACCTTAACAGGGATCTATGGCTACACCTTC. Using reference TRBV2 and TRBJ1-2 for the parts outside the CDR3, the full variable domain is EPEVTQTPSHQVTQMGQEVILRCVPISNHLYFYWYRQILGQKVEFLVSFYNNEISEKSEIFDDQFSVERPDGSNFTLKIRSTKLEDSAMYFCASTLTGIYGYTFGSGTRLTVV.

V and J are TRBV6-6 and TRBJ1-5; 11 nucleotides agree with TRBD1. The CDR3 is made up of 15 amino acids. Germline V gene sequence: CDR1 MNHNY, CDR2 SVGAGI (reference sequence). The trim removed 6 bases at V and 6 bases at J, leaving 7 bases unmatched. CDR3: CASSGQGAQAQPQHF. The CDR3 DNA reads as TGTGCCAGCAGCGGACAGGGGGCGCAAGCTCAGCCCCAGCATTTT.

This chain connects TRBV5-5 to TRBJ1-2, with D possibly matching TRBD1 (5 bases). From germline, CDR1 is SGHKS and CDR2 YYEKEE (reference sequence). This CDR3 region has 17 residues. With 3 bases removed from V and 3 bases from J, the gap between germline ends came to 21 bases. Here the CDR3 DNA reads TGTGCCAGCAGCTCAGGGTTTAACGGGGGATTAGACTATGGCTACACCTTC. It is translated as CASSSGFNGGLDYGYTF. The full variable domain, its missing parts supplied by reference TRBV5-5 and TRBJ1-2, is DAGVTQSPTHLIKTRGQQVTLRCSPISGHKSVSWYQQVLGQGPQFIFQYYEKEERGRGNFPDRFSARQFPNYSSELNVNALLLGDSALYLCASSSGFNGGLDYGYTFGSGTRLTVV.

This sequence joins TRBV5-1 and TRBJ2-7; D possibly corresponds to TRBD2 (5 bases). V was cut by 0 bases and J by 2 bases, with 6 bases left in between. Per germline, CDR1 SGHRS and CDR2 YFSETQ. This CDR3 comprises 13 residues. CDR3 sequence (DNA): TGCGCCAGCAGCTTGGCGGGGACCTACGAGCAGTACTTC. Amino acids: CASSLAGTYEQYF.

The chain has TRBV30 and TRBJ1-5; no clear D gene. The germline gives CDR1 GTSNPN, CDR2 SVGIG (reference sequence). The CDR3 loop spans 13 amino acids. Trimming cost V 0 bases and J 7 bases, with 10 bases left between them. CDR3 sequence: CAWSVRDLQPQHF. The CDR3 nucleotides read TGTGCCTGGAGTGTACGGGATTTGCAGCCCCAGCATTTT.

This chain uses TRBV6-5 with TRBJ2-7; no clear D gene. CDR3 size: 13 residues. The V gene lost 6 bases and the J gene lost 5 bases, with 14 bases spanning the gap. Germline CDR1 is MNHEY and CDR2 is SVGAGI. CDR3 loop: CASRGDMYHEQYF. CDR3 DNA sequence: TGTGCCAGCAGGGGCGACATGTACCACGAGCAGTACTTC.

The rearrangement uses TRBV7-9 and TRBJ2-7, with D perhaps matching TRBD1 (6 bases). Germline lookup yields CDR1 SEHNR and CDR2 FQNEAQ (reference sequence). V dropped 1 base and J dropped 4 bases, with 14 bases sitting between them. This CDR3 has 15 amino acids. The CDR3 nucleotides read TGTGCCAGCAGCTTAGTTGCAGGGGTCGTATACGAGCAGTACTTC. Its protein is CASSLVAGVVYEQYF.

The CDR3 nucleotides are TGCGCCAGCAGCTTGCCCTCTGAGAGCTACACCTTC. Encoded protein: CASSLPSESYTF. The chain links TRBV5-1 to TRBJ1-2; D not certain. Germline assignment: CDR1 SGHRS and CDR2 YFSETQ. V lost 1 base to trimming and J lost 9 bases, with 10 bases between them. The CDR3 has 12 residues.

The chain has TRBV30 and TRBJ2-1; a weak D match, TRBD1 (6 bases). V was clipped by 0 bases and J by 4 bases, with 13 bases between them. Germline V gene lookup returns CDR1 GTSNPN and CDR2 SVGIG (reference sequence). This CDR3 comprises 15 residues. DNA for the CDR3: TGTGCCTGGAGTGTAGGCGCGGACAGATACAATGAGCAGTTCTTC. Amino acids: CAWSVGADRYNEQFF.

The chain employs TRBV5-5 and TRBJ1-5; D call uncertain. V shed 0 bases and J shed 6 bases, with 13 bases lying between them. Germline loops: CDR1 SGHKS, CDR2 YYEKEE (reference sequence). The CDR3 contains 15 residues. Here the CDR3 reads CASSLVGGNGQPQHF. CDR3 DNA: TGTGCCAGCAGCTTGGTAGGCGGGAACGGTCAGCCCCAGCATTTT.

The J gene is TRBJ1-1, the V gene TRBV7-8; D is ambiguous. V lost 5 bases and J 2 bases, leaving 18 bases between the germline ends. From germline, CDR1 is SGHVS and CDR2 FQNEAQ. This CDR3 has 16 amino acids. This CDR3 is CASSTKRLGINTEAFF. The CDR3 DNA sequence: TGTGCCAGCAGCACGAAGCGGCTCGGAATAAACACTGAAGCTTTCTTT.

The chain combines TRBV5-8 with TRBJ2-1, with a possible D match to TRBD1 (6 bases). This CDR3 has 15 amino acids. Trimming took off 4 bases at V and 4 bases at J, with 15 bases between the two ends. Germline assignment: CDR1 SGHTS and CDR2 YDEGEE. Written as DNA, the CDR3 is TGTGCCAGCAGCGCCGACGGGACACTATACAATGAGCAGTTCTTC. This gives the protein CASSADGTLYNEQFF.